This TCR beta chain was retrieved from a study of shared T cell receptors in the human thymus. Germline CDR1 is SQVTM and CDR2 is ANQGSEA. V lost 4 bases to trimming and J lost 13 bases; unmatched junction nucleotides: 8. The CDR3 is 12 amino acids. The table came from immunoSEQ multiplex PCR; TCRdb's copy has only in-frame clones and leaves some out. The sample has 550,000 to 800,000 clones, 70% to 90% seen once. The same data also contributed to another study, on human thymus T cells. From that second work: Corrective cardiac operations yielded the resected thymus tissue. Related studies found that unrelated individuals share highly overlapping thymic repertoires.

This clonotype was obtained from a girl under three years old with a congenital heart defect. The sequenced material came from thymocytes. The rearrangement joins TRBV29-1 to TRBJ2-1; 9 nucleotides align to TRBD2. CDR3 nucleotide sequence: TGCAGCGTTGCTGTGGGCGGGGGGGCCCAGTTCTTC. Translation gives CSVAVGGGAQFF.